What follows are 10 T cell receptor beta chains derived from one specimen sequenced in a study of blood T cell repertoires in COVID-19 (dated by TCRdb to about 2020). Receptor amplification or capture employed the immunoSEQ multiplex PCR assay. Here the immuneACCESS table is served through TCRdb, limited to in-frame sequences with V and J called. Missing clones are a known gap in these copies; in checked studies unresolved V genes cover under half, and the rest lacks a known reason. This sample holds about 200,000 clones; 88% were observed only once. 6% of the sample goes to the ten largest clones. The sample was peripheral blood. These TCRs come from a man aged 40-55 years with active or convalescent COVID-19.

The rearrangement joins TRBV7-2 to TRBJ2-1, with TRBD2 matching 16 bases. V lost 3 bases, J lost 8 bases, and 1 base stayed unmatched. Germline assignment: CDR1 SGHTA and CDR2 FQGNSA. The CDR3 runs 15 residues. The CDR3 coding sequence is TGTGCCAGCAGCTTGGGACTAGCGGGGGGGGATGAGCAGTTCTTC. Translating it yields CASSLGLAGGDEQFF.

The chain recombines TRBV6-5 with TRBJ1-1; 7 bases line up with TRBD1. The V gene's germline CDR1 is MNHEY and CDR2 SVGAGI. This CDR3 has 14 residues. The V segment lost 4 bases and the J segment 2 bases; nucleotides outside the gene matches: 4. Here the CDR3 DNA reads TGTGCCAGCAGTTGGGACAGAAGAAACACTGAAGCTTTCTTT. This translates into CASSWDRRNTEAFF.

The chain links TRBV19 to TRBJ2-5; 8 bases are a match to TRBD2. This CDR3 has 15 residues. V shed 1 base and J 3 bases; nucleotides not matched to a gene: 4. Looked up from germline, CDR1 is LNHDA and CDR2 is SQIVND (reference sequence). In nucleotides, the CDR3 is TGTGCCAGTAGTATAGGCTTCGGGAGGGAAGAGACCCAGTACTTC. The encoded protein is CASSIGFGREETQYF.

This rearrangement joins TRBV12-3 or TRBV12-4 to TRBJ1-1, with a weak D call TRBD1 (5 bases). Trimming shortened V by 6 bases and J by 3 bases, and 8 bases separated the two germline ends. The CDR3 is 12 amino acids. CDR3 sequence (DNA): TGTGCCAGCAGAGGGACTGACACTGAAGCTTTCTTT. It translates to CASRGTDTEAFF.

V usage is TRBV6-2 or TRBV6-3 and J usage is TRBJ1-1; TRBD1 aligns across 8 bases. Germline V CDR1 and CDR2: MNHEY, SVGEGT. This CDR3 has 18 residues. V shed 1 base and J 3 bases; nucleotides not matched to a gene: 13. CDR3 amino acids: CASSYFIWAGGSDTEAFF. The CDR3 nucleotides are TGTGCCAGCAGTTACTTCATCTGGGCAGGGGGCTCGGACACTGAAGCTTTCTTT.

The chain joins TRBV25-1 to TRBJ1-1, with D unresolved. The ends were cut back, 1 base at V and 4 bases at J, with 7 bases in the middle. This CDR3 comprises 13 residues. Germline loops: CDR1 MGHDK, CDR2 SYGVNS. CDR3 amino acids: CASSESVATEAFF. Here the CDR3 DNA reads TGTGCCAGCAGTGAATCTGTGGCCACTGAAGCTTTCTTT. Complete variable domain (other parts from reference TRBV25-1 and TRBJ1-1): EADIYQTPRYLVIGTGKKITLECSQTMGHDKMYWYQQDPGMELHLIHYSYGVNSTEKGDLSSESTVSRIRTEHFPLTLESARPSHTSQYLCASSESVATEAFFGQGTRLTVV.

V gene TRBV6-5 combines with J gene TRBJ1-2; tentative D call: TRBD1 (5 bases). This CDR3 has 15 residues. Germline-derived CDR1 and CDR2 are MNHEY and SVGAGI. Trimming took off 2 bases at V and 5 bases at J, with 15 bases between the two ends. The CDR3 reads CASSYGRGFRYGYTF. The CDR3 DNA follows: TGTGCCAGCAGTTACGGGAGGGGTTTTAGGTATGGCTACACCTTC.

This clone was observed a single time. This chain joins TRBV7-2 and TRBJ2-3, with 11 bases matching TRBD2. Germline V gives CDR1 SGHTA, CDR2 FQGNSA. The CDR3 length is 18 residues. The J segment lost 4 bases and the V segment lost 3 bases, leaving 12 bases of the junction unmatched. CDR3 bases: TGTGCCAGCAGCTTGAGGACTAGCGGGCTAGGAGGGGCAGATACGCAGTATTTT. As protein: CASSLRTSGLGGADTQYF. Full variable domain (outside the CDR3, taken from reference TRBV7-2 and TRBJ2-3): GAGVSQSPSNKVTEKGKDVELRCDPISGHTALYWYRQSLGQGLEFLIYFQGNSAPDKSGLPSDRFSAERTGGSVSTLTIQRTQQEDSAVYLCASSLRTSGLGGADTQYFGPGTRLTVL.

The CDR3 protein is CASSWTDQETQYF. The CDR3 region has the DNA TGTGCCAGCAGCTGGACAGATCAAGAGACCCAGTACTTC. V gene TRBV7-9 combines with J gene TRBJ2-5, with a tentative D call TRBD1 (6 bases). In germline, CDR1 is SEHNR, CDR2 FQNEAQ (reference sequence). The CDR3 contains 13 residues. V was cut by 4 bases and J by 2 bases, with 8 bases left in between.

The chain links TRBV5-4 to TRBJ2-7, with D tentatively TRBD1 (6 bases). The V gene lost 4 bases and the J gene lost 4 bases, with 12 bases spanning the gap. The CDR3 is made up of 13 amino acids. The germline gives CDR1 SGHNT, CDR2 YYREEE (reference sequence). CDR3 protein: CASSAQGSYEQYF. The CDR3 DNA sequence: TGTGCCAGCAGCGCGCAGGGGAGTTACGAGCAGTACTTC. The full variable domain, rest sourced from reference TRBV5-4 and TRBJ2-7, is ETGVTQSPTHLIKTRGQQVTLRCSSQSGHNTVSWYQQALGQGPQFIFQYYREEENGRGNFPPRFSGLQFPNYSSELNVNALELDDSALYLCASSAQGSYEQYFGPGTRLTVT.